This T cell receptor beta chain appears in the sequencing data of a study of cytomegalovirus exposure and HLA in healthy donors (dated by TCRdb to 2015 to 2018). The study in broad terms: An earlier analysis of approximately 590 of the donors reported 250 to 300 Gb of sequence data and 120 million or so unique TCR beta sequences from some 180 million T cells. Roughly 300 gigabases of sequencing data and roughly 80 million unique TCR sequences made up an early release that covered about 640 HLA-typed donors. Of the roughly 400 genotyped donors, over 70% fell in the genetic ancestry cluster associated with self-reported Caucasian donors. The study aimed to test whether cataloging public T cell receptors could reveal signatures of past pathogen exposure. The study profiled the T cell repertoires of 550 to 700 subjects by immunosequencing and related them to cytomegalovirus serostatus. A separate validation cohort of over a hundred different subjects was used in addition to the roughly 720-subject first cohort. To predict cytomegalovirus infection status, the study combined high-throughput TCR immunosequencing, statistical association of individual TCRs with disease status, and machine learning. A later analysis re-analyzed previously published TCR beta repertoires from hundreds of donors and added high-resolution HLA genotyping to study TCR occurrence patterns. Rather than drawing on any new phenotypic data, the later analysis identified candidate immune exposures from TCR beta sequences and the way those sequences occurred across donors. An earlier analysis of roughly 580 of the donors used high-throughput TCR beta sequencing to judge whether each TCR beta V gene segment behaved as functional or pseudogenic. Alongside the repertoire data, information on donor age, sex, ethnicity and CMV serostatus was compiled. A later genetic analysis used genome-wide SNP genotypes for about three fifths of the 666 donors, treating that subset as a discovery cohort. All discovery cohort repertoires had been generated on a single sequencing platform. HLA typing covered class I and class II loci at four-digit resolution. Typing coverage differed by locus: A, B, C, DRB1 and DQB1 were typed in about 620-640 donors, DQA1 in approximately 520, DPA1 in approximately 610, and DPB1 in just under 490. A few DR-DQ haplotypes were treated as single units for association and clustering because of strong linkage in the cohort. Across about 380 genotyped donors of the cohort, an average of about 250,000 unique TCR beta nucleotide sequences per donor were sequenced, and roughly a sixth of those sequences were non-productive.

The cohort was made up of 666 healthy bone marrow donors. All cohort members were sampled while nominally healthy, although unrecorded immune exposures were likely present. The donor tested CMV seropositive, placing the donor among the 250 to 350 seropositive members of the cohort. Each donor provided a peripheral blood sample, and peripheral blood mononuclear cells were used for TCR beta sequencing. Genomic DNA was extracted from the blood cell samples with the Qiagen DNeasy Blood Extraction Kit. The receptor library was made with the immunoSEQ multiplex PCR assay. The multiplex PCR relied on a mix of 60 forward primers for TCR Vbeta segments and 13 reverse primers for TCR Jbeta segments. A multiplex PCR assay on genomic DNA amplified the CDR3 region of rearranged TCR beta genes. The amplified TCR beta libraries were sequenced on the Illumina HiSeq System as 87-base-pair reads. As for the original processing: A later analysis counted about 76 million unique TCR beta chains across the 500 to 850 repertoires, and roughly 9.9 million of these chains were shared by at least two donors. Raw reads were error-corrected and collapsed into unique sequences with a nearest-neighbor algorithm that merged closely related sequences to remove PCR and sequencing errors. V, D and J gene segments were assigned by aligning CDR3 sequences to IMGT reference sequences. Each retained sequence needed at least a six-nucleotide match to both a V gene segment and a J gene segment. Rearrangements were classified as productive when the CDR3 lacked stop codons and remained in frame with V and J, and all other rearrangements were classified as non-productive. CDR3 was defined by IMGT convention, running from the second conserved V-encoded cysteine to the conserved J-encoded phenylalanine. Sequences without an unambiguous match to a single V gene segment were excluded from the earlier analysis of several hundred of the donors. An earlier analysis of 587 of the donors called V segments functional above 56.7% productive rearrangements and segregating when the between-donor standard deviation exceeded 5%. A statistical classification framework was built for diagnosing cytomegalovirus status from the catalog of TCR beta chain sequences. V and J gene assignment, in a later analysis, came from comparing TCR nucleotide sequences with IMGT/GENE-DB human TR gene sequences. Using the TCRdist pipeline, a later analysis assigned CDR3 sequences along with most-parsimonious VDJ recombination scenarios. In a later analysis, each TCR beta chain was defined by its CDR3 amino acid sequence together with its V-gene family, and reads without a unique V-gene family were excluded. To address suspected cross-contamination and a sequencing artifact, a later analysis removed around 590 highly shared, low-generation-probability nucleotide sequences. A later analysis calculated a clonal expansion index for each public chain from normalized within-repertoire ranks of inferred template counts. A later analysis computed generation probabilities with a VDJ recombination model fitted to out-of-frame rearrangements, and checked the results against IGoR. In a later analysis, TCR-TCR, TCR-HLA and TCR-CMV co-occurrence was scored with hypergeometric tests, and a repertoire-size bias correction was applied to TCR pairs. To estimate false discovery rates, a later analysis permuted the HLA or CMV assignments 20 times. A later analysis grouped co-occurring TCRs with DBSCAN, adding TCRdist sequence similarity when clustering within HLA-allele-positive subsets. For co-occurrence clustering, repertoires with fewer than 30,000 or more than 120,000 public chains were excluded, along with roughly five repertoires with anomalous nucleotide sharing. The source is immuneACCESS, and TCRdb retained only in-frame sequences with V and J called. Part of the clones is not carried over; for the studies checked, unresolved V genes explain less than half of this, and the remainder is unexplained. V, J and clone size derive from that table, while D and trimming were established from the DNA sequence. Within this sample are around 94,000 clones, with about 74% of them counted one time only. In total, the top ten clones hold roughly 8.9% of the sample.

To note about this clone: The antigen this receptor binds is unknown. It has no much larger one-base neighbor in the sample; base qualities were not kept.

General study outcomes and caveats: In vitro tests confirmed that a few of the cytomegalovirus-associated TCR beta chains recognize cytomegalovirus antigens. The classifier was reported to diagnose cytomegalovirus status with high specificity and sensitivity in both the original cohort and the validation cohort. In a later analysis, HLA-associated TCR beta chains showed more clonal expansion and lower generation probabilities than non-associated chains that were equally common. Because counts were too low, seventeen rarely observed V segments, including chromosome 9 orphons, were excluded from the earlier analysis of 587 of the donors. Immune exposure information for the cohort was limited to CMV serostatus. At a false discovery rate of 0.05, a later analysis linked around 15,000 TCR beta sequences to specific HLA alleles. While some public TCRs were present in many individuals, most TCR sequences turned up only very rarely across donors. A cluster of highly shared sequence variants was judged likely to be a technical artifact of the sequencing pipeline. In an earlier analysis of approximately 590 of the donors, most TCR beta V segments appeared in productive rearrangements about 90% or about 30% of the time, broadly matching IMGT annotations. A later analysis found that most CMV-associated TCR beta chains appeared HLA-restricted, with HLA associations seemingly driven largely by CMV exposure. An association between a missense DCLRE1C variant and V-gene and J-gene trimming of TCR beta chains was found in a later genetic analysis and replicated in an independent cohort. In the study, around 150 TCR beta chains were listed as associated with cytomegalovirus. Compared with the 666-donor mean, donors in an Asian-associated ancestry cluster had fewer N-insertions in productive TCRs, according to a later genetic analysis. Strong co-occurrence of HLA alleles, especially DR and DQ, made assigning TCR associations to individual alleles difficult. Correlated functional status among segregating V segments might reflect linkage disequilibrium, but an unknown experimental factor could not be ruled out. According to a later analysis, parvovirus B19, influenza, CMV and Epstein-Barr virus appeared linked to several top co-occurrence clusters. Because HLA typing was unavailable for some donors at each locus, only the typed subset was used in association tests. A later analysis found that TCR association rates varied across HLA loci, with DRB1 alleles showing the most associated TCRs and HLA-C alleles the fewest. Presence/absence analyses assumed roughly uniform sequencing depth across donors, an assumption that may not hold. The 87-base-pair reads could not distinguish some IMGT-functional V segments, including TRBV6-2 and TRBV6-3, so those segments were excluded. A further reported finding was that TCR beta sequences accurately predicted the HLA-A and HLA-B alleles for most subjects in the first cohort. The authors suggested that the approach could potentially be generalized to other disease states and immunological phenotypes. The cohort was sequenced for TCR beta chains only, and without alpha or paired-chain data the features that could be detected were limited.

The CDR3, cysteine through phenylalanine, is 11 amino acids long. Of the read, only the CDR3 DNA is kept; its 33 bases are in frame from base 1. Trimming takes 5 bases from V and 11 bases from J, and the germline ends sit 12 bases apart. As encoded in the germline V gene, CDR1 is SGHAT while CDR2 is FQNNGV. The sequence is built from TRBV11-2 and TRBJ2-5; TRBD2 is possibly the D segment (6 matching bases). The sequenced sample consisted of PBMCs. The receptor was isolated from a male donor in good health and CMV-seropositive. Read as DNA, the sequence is TGTGCCAGCAGCCGTCGGAGGGAGCAGTACTTC. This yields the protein CASSRRREQYF.